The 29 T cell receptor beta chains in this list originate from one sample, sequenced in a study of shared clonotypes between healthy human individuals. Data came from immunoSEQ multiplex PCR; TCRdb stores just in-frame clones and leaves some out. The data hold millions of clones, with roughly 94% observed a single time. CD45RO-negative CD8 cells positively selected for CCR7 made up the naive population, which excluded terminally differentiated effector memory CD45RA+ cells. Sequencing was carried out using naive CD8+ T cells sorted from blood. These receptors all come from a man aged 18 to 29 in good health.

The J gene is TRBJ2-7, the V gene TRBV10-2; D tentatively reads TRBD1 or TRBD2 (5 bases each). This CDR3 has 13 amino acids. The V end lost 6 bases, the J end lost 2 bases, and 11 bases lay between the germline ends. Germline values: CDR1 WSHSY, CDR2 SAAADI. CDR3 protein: CASSGTVAYEQYF. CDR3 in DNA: TGCGCCAGCAGCGGGACGGTAGCCTACGAGCAGTACTTC.

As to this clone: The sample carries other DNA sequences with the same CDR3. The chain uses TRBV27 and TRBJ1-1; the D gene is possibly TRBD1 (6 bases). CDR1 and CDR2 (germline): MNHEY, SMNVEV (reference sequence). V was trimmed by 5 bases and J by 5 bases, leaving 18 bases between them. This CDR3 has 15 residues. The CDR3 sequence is CASSEASQGGTEAFF. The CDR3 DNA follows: TGTGCCAGCAGTGAAGCGTCCCAAGGGGGGACTGAAGCTTTCTTT.

In DNA form, the CDR3 reads TGTGCCACGCAGGGGGCGCGGGAGACCCAGTACTTC. Translation: CATQGARETQYF. This chain links TRBV5-4 with TRBJ2-5, with 8 bases matching TRBD1. CDR3 length: 12 amino acids. From germline, CDR1 is SGHNT and CDR2 YYREEE (reference sequence). Trimming removed 9 bases from V and 5 bases from J; junction bases left unmatched: 6.

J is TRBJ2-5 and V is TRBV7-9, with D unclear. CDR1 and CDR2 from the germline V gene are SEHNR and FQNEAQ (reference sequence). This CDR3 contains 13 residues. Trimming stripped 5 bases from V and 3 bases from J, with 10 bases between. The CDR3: CASSQEFEETQYF. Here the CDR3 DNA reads TGTGCCAGCAGCCAGGAGTTTGAAGAGACCCAGTACTTC. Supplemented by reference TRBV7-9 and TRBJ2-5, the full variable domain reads DTGVSQNPRHKITKRGQNVTFRCDPISEHNRLYWYRQTLGQGPEFLTYFQNEAQLEKSRLLSDRFSAERPKGSFSTLEIQRTEQGDSAMYLCASSQEFEETQYFGPGTRLLVL.

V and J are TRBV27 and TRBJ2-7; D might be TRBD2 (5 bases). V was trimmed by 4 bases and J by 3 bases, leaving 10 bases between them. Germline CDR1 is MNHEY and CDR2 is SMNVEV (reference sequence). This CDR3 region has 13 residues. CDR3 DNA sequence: TGTGCCAGCAGTTATACGGGGAACTACGAGCAGTACTTC. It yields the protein CASSYTGNYEQYF.

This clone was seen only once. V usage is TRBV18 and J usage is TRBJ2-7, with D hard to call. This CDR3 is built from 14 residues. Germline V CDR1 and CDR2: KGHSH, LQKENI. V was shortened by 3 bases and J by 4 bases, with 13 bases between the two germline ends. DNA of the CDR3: TGTGCCAGCTCACCTTCCTCCAAACTTTACGAGCAGTACTTC. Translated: CASSPSSKLYEQYF.

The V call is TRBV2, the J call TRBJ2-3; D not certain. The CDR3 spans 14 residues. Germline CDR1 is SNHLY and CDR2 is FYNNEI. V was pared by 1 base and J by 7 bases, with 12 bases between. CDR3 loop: CASSEGLGMNTQYF. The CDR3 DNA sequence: TGTGCCAGCAGTGAAGGGCTAGGAATGAATACGCAGTATTTT.

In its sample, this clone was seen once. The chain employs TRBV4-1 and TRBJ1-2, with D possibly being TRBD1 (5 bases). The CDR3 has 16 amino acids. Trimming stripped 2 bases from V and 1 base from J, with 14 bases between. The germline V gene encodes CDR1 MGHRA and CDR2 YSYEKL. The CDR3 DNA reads TGCGCCAGCAGCCAAACCCCAGGGAGCGGTAACTATGGCTACACCTTC. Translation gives CASSQTPGSGNYGYTF.

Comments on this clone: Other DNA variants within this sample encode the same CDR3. CDR3 nucleotides: TGTGCCAGCTCACCAGGGGGAGAAGCTTTCTTT. It encodes CASSPGGEAFF. The genes are TRBV18 and TRBJ1-1; possible D gene TRBD1, 5 bases. This CDR3 has 11 amino acids. V dropped 2 bases and J dropped 8 bases, with 6 bases sitting between them. From germline, CDR1 is KGHSH and CDR2 LQKENI.

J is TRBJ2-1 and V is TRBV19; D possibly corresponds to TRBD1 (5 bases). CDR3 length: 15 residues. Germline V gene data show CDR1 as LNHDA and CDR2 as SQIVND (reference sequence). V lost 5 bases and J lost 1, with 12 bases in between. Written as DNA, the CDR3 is TGTGCCAGTAGTCCCACCCAGGGATCCTACAATGAGCAGTTCTTC. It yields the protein CASSPTQGSYNEQFF.

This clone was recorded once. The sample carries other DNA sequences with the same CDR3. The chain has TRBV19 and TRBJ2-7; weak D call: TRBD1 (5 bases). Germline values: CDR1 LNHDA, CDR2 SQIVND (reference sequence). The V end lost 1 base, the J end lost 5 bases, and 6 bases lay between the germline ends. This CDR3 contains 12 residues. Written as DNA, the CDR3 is TGTGCCAGTAGTATAGCAGGGAACGAGCAGTACTTC. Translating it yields CASSIAGNEQYF.

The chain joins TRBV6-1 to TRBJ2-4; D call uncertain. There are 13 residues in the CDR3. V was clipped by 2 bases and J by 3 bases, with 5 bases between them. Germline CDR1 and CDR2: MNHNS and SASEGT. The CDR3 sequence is CASSEFDKNIQYF. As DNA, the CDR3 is TGTGCCAGCAGTGAATTTGACAAAAACATTCAGTACTTC.

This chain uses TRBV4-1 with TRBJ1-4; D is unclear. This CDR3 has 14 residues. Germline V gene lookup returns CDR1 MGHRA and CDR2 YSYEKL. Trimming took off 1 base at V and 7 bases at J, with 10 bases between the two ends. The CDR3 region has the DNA TGCGCCAGCAGCCAAGTCGGCCAGAGTGAAAAACTGTTTTTT. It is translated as CASSQVGQSEKLFF.

The DNA of the CDR3 is TGTGCCAGCAGTTGGACTCCGGAGGGCAATGAGCAGTTCTTC. Translation gives CASSWTPEGNEQFF. This rearrangement joins TRBV27 to TRBJ2-1; TRBD2 might be the D (6 bases). V gave up 4 bases and J gave up 6 bases, with 13 bases separating them. Germline CDR1 reads MNHEY; CDR2 reads SMNVEV (reference sequence). This CDR3 is 14 amino acids long.

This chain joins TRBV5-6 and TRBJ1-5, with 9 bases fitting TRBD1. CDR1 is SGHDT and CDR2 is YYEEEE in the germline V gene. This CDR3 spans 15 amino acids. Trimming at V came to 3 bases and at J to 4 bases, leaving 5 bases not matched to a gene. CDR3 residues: CASSSGTGLNQPQHF. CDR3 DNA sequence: TGTGCCAGCAGCTCCGGGACAGGGCTTAATCAGCCCCAGCATTTT.

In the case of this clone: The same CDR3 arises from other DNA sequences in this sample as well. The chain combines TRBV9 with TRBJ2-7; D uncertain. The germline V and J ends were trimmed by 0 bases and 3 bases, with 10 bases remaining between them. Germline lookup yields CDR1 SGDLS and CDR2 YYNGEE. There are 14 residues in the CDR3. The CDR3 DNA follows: TGTGCCAGCAGCGTAGGGCTAGGAAGCTACGAGCAGTACTTC. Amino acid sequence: CASSVGLGSYEQYF.

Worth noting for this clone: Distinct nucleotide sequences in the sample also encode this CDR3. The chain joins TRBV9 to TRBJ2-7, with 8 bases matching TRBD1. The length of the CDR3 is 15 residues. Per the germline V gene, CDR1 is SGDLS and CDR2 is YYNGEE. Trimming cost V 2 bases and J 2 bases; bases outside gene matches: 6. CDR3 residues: CASSVGTGGTYEQYF. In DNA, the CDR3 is TGTGCCAGCAGCGTCGGGACAGGCGGAACCTACGAGCAGTACTTC.

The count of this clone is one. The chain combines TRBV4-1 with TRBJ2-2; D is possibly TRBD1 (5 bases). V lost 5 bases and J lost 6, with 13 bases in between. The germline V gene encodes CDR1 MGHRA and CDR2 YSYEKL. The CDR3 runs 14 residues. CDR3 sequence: CASSTQGSAGELFF. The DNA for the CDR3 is TGCGCCAGCAGCACCCAGGGTTCCGCCGGGGAGCTGTTTTTT.

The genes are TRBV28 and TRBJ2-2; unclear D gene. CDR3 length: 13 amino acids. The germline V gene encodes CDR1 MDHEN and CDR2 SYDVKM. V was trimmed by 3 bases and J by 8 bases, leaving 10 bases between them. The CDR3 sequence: CASSFGDVGELFF. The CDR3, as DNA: TGTGCCAGCAGTTTTGGCGACGTGGGGGAGCTGTTTTTT.

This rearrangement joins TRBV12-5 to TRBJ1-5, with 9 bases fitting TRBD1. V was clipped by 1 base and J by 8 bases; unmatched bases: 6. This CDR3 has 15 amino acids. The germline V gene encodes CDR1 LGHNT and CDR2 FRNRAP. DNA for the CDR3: TGTGCTAGTGGTTTGGGTACAGGGGGCCTTGAGCCCCAGCATTTT. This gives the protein CASGLGTGGLEPQHF.

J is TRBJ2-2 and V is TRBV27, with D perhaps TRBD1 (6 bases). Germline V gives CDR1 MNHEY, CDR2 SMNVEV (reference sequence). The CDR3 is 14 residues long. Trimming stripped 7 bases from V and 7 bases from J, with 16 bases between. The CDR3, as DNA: TGTGCCAGCACCTTGGGGGCCCGGGGCGGGGAGCTGTTTTTT. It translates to CASTLGARGGELFF.

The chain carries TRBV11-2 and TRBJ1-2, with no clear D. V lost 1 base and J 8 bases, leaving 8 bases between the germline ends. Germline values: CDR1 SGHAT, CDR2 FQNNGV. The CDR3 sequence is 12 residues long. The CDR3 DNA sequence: TGTGCCAGCAGCTTAGGGCGGGAGGGCTACACCTTC. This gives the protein CASSLGREGYTF.

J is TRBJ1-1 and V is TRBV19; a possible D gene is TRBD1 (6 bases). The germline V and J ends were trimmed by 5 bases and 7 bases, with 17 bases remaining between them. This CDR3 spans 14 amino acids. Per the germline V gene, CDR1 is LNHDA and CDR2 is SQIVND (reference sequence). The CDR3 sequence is CASSLQGSDDEAFF. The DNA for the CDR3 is TGTGCCAGTAGTTTACAGGGTTCTGATGATGAAGCTTTCTTT.

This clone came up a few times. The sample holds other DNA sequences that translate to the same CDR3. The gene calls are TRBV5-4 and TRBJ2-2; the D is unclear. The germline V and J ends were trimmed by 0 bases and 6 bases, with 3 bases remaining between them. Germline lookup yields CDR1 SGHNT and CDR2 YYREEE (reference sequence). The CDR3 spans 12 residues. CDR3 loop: CASSLGSGELFF. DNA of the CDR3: TGTGCCAGCAGCTTGGGTTCCGGGGAGCTGTTTTTT. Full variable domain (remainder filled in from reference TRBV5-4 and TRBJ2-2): ETGVTQSPTHLIKTRGQQVTLRCSSQSGHNTVSWYQQALGQGPQFIFQYYREEENGRGNFPPRFSGLQFPNYSSELNVNALELDDSALYLCASSLGSGELFFGEGSRLTVL.

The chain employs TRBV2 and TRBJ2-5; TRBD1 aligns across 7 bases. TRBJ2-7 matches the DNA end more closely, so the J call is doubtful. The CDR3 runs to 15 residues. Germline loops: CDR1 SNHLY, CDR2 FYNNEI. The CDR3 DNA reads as TGTGCCAGCAGTGACGGGACAGCGATTGCCTACGAGCAGTACTTC. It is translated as CASSDGTAIAYEQYF.

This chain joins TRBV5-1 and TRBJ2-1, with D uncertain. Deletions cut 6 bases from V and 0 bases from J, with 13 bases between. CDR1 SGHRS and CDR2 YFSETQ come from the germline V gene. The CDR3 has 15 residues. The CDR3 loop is CASKLDSSSYNEQFF. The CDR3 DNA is TGCGCCAGCAAACTTGACTCGAGCTCCTACAATGAGCAGTTCTTC.

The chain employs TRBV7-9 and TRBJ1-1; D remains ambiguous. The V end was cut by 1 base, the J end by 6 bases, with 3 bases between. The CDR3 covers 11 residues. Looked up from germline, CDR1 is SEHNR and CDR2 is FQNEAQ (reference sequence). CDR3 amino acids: CASSLVAEAFF. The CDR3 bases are TGTGCCAGCAGCTTAGTGGCTGAAGCTTTCTTT.

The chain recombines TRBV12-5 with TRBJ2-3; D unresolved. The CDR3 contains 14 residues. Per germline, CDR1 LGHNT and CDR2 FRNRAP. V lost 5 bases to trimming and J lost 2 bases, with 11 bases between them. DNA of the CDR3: TGTGCTAGTGGTCCGTGGCAGGTCACAGATACGCAGTATTTT. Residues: CASGPWQVTDTQYF.

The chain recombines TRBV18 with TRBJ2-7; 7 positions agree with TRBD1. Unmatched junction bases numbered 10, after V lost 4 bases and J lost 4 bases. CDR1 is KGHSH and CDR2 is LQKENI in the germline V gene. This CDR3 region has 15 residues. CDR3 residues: CASSHPGQKSYEQYF. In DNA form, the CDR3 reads TGTGCCAGCTCACACCCGGGACAGAAGTCATACGAGCAGTACTTC.